Each of the 18 T cell receptor beta chains below was sequenced from the same sample in a study of patients and donors after allogeneic stem cell transplantation. Using its own MiXCR run on the RT-PCR reads, TCRdb lists one record per CDR3 protein. The sample carries about a million distinct CDR3 sequences, about a sixth recorded once. The specimen sequenced was blood, either unsorted or a sorted T cell fraction (not recorded which). The source of these receptors is a human donor who was either an allogeneic HSCT recipient or a stem cell or donor lymphocyte infusion donor (not recorded which). It is not recorded whose cells these are; they may come from a transplant donor.

The chain uses TRBV7-2 and TRBJ1-4; D is uncertain. The germline gives CDR1 SGHTA, CDR2 FQGNSA. This CDR3 has 13 amino acids. Trimming took 7 bases from V and 8 from J, leaving 14 bases between them. The CDR3 DNA follows: TGTGCCAGCACCATACTTGGAGAGGAAAAACTGTTTTTT. Protein product: CASTILGEEKLFF.

This clonotype came up a few times. The chain links TRBV25-1 to TRBJ1-4; D call uncertain. Trimming removed 3 bases from V and 11 bases from J, with 13 bases in between. Germline V gives CDR1 MGHDK, CDR2 SYGVNS. The CDR3 runs to 13 residues. CDR3: CASSDMPGGKLFF. The CDR3 bases are TGTGCCAGCAGTGATATGCCAGGTGGGAAACTGTTTTTT.

The chain employs TRBV20-1 and TRBJ1-1; no firm D call. Per the germline V gene, CDR1 is DFQATT and CDR2 is SNEGSKA (reference sequence). This CDR3 region has 14 residues. The V and J ends lost 5 bases and 0 bases respectively, with 13 bases between them. This CDR3 reads CSAGPPGMNTEAFF. DNA for the CDR3: TGCAGTGCTGGACCCCCGGGAATGAACACTGAAGCTTTCTTT.

A few counts support this clonotype. This chain joins TRBV5-1 and TRBJ2-1; TRBD2 matches at 8 bases. Germline V gene lookup returns CDR1 SGHRS and CDR2 YFSETQ. The CDR3 spans 15 residues. Trimming at V came to 8 bases and at J to 5 bases, leaving 12 bases not matched to a gene. The CDR3 sequence is CASRTKREIDNEQFF. For the CDR3, the DNA is TGCGCCAGTCGGACGAAGCGGGAGATTGACAATGAGCAGTTCTTC.

This clonotype has a handful of counts. The genes are TRBV7-2 and TRBJ2-7, with D maybe TRBD2 (5 bases). This CDR3 is built from 13 residues. Trimming removed 2 bases at V and 3 bases at J, with 8 bases between. Germline V CDR1 and CDR2: SGHTA, FQGNSA. CDR3 protein: CASSLFEGYEQYF. The CDR3 region has the DNA TGTGCCAGCAGCTTATTCGAGGGCTACGAGCAGTACTTC.

The J gene is TRBJ2-7, the V gene TRBV3-1; 7 bases are shared with TRBD2. J was trimmed by 5 bases and V by 3 bases; bases with no gene match: 4. Per germline, CDR1 LGHDT and CDR2 YNNKEL (reference sequence). The CDR3 sequence is 13 residues long. For the CDR3, the DNA is TGTGCCAGCAGCCAGAGAACTAGCGACGAGCAGTACTTC. Translation: CASSQRTSDEQYF.

The chain couples TRBV25-1 to TRBJ2-2, with D hard to call. V gave up 0 bases and J gave up 3 bases, with 5 bases separating them. In germline, CDR1 is MGHDK, CDR2 SYGVNS. The CDR3 length is 14 residues. As DNA, the CDR3 is TGTGCCAGCAGTGAATATTGGGACACCGGGGAGCTGTTTTTT. Translating it yields CASSEYWDTGELFF.

The rearrangement joins TRBV5-6 to TRBJ1-2; D not resolved. This CDR3 has 13 residues. Trimming cost V 1 base and J 4 bases, with 8 bases left between them. Per germline, CDR1 SGHDT and CDR2 YYEEEE. CDR3 sequence: CASSLPKTYGYTF. The CDR3 DNA reads as TGTGCCAGCAGCTTGCCTAAAACCTATGGCTACACCTTC. The variable domain in full, with the rest retrieved from reference TRBV5-6 and TRBJ1-2, is DAGVTQSPTHLIKTRGQQVTLRCSPKSGHDTVSWYQQALGQGPQFIFQYYEEEERQRGNFPDRFSGHQFPNYSSELNVNALLLGDSALYLCASSLPKTYGYTFGSGTRLTVV.

This clonotype was seen a few times. At one boundary the junction diverges from the germline segment, which might be a read error. J is TRBJ2-3 and V is TRBV7-7; 13 nucleotides align to TRBD2. The CDR3 covers 16 residues. The V gene's germline CDR1 is SSHAT and CDR2 FNYEAQ (reference sequence). The CDR3 DNA reads TGTGCTAGCAGCGCACTAGCGGGGGGGCTGACAGATACGCAGTATTTT. Its translation is CASSALAGGLTDTQYF.

This clonotype was seen only a few times. The V and J genes are TRBV20-1 and TRBJ2-1; 11 bases fit TRBD2. Looked up from germline, CDR1 is DFQATT and CDR2 is SNEGSKA (reference sequence). The J segment lost 6 bases and the V segment lost 6 bases, leaving 7 bases of the junction unmatched. The CDR3 has 14 residues. Here the CDR3 DNA reads TGCAGTGCCCCGGGGACTAGCGGCGCCAATGAGCAGTTCTTC. It is translated as CSAPGTSGANEQFF.

In the case of this clonotype: At one of its ends the junction is not consistent with the germline gene, which may arise from a read error. The chain couples TRBV7-2 to TRBJ2-7, with 8 bases that match TRBD1. The V gene's germline CDR1 is SGHTA and CDR2 FQGNSA. The CDR3 length is 16 residues. The CDR3 sequence is CASSLAGQAVSHEQYF. The DNA for the CDR3 is TGTGCCAGCAGCTTAGCGGGACAGGCAGTCTCCCACGAGCAGTACTTC.

There are a few counts of this clonotype. This chain joins TRBV5-1 and TRBJ2-3; 14 bases are a match to TRBD2. This CDR3 has 18 residues. CDR1 and CDR2 (germline): SGHRS, YFSETQ. V was pared by 2 bases and J by 5 bases, with 10 bases of the junction left unmatched. CDR3 region: CASSFLLTSGGVGDTQYF. The CDR3 bases are TGCGCCAGCAGCTTCCTACTGACTAGCGGGGGGGTTGGAGATACGCAGTATTTT.

The rearrangement uses TRBV7-9 and TRBJ2-7; TRBD1 agrees at 7 bases. CDR3 length equals 15 residues. V trimming: 4 bases; J trimming: 9 bases; junction bases outside the gene matches: 15. CDR1 is SEHNR, CDR2 FQNEAQ, per germline (reference sequence). CDR3 sequence reads: CASSYGTGTVDGQYF. The CDR3 DNA follows: TGTGCCAGCAGCTATGGAACGGGGACAGTCGACGGGCAGTACTTC.

This clonotype was found a few times. This chain uses TRBV24-1 with TRBJ2-2; possibly TRBD1 for D (6 bases). V lost 2 bases, J lost 0 bases, and 12 bases lay in between. CDR1 is KGHDR, CDR2 SFDVKD, per germline. The CDR3 is 17 amino acids. The CDR3 DNA reads TGTGCCACCAGTGATTCCGGGACACATGCGAACACCGGGGAGCTGTTTTTT. It specifies CATSDSGTHANTGELFF.

This chain joins TRBV3-1 and TRBJ2-1, with D uncertain. Germline CDR1 is LGHDT and CDR2 is YNNKEL (reference sequence). CDR3 size: 13 residues. With 4 bases removed from V and 6 bases from J, the gap between germline ends came to 10 bases. For the CDR3, the DNA is TGTGCCAGCAGCCTCGCTAGTAGCAATGAGCAGTTCTTC. Translated: CASSLASSNEQFF.

This clonotype was counted a few times. The rearrangement joins TRBV7-2 to TRBJ2-3, with D tentatively TRBD2 (6 bases). The CDR3 spans 15 residues. Germline V gene sequence: CDR1 SGHTA, CDR2 FQGNSA. Deletions cut 8 bases from V and 1 base from J, with 16 bases between. The CDR3 protein is CASRGRTGRTDTQYF. The CDR3 DNA sequence: TGTGCCAGCCGAGGGAGGACTGGACGCACAGATACGCAGTATTTT.

This chain joins TRBV3-1 and TRBJ2-1; 12 nucleotides line up with TRBD2. V lost 2 bases, J lost 15 bases, and 5 bases stayed unmatched. Germline lookup yields CDR1 LGHDT and CDR2 YNNKEL (reference sequence). CDR3 length: 13 amino acids. The CDR3 loop reads CASSQTSGGFMFF. The CDR3 DNA is TGTGCCAGCAGCCAAACTAGCGGGGGGTTTATGTTCTTC.

The chain links TRBV7-8 to TRBJ2-3; D may be TRBD1 (5 bases). Looked up from germline, CDR1 is SGHVS and CDR2 is FQNEAQ. CDR3 length equals 16 residues. With 3 bases removed from V and 0 bases from J, the gap between germline ends came to 13 bases. CDR3 bases: TGTGCCAGCAGCTTTATACAGGTGACTAGCACAGATACGCAGTATTTT. Amino acid sequence: CASSFIQVTSTDTQYF.